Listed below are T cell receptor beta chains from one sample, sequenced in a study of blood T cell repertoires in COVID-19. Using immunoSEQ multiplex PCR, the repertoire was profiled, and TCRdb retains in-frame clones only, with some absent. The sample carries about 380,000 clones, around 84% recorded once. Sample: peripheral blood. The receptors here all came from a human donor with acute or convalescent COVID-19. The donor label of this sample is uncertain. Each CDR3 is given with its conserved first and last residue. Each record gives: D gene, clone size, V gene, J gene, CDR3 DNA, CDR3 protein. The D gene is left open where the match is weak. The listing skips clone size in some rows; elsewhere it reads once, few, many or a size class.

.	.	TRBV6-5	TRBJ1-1	TGTGCCAGCAGTTCCCCAACGGGGACTGAAGCTTTCTTT	CASSSPTGTEAFF
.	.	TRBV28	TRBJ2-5	TGTGCCAGCCAGGCTATGGAGACCCAGTACTTC	CASQAMETQYF
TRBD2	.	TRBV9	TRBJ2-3	TGTGCCAGCAGCGCCAGGCTCACGGGAGGGATCACAGATACGCAGTATTTT	CASSARLTGGITDTQYF
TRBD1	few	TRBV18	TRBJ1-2	TGTGCCAGCTCGTCCGGGACAGGTACTAACTATGGCTACACCTTC	CASSSGTGTNYGYTF
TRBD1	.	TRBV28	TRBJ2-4	TGTGCCAGCAGGCAAGGGGGCCCGGCCAAAAACATTCAGTACTTC	CASRQGGPAKNIQYF
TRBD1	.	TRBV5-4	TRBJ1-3	TGTGCCAGCAGCCCCGGGACAGGGACTGGAAACACCATATATTTT	CASSPGTGTGNTIYF
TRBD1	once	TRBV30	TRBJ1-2	TGTGCCTGGAGTCTCGGAGGGGGCCTAGGCTACACCTTC	CAWSLGGGLGYTF
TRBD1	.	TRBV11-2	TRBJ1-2	TGTGCCAGCAGCTTACCTGCCCTACGGACGGGACAGGAGGAATCTGGCTACACCTTC	CASSLPALRTGQEESGYTF
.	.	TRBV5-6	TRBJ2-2	TGTGCCAGCAGCTTGGTGGGGCCGAACACCGGGGAGCTGTTTTTT	CASSLVGPNTGELFF
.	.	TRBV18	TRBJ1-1	TGTGCCAGCTCAGAAGGTTGGAGGAACACTGAAGCTTTCTTT	CASSEGWRNTEAFF
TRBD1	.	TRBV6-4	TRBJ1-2	TGTGCCAGCAGTGACTCAACCCGGGGGACAGGGCTTGGCTACACCTTC	CASSDSTRGTGLGYTF
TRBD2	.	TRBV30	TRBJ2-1	TGTGCCTGGAGTGTGAGCGGGGGAGGGTGGCAGTTCTTC	CAWSVSGGGWQFF